The sequence of this TCR beta chain was determined in a study of vaccination effects on CD4 cells after COVID-19 (dated by TCRdb to the early 2020s). For context, the study as a whole: To identify antigen-specific CD4+ T cell clonotypes by their expansion, the ViraFEST assay first stimulated PBMC with viral peptide pools and then applied TCR sequencing. The study compared SARS-CoV-2 spike-specific CD4+ TCR repertoires before and after mRNA vaccination in COVID-19 convalescent patients and infection-naive vaccine recipients. Cultures from other donors in the study were sequenced with the Oncomine TCR Beta short-read assay on an Illumina iSeq 100. The full study included 9 to 10 COVID-19 convalescent patients and several SARS-CoV-2-naive healthy vaccine recipients. Participants received two doses of either the BNT162b2 or the mRNA-1273 mRNA SARS-CoV-2 vaccine. A few million PBMC per well were cultured with about 10 ug/ml peptides in IMDM containing approximately 4.7% human AB serum, about 9.6 IU/ml IL-2 and gentamicin.

After approximately 11 days of culture, CD4+ T cells were isolated with the EasySep CD4+ T cell isolation kit. Negative nucleocapsid antibody results before and after vaccination confirmed that the healthy vaccine recipients had no prior SARS-CoV-2 infection. On days 3 and 7, half of the culture medium was replaced with fresh IL-2-containing medium. Unless noted otherwise, every peptide stimulation condition was cultured in triplicate wells. Using Ficoll-Paque Plus gradient centrifugation, PBMC were separated from whole blood and then either used fresh or cryopreserved at -140C. Genomic DNA was extracted from cultured CD4+ T cells with the QIAamp micro DNA kit. This clone has a handful of counts. Its antigen is still unknown. No per-base quality is available; no much larger clone lies one base away. From a lookup of the germline V gene, CDR1 and CDR2 are ENHRY and SYGVKD. There are 15 amino acids in the CDR3, from cysteine to phenylalanine inclusive. Just CDR3 DNA is preserved here, 45 bases in frame from base 1. V sheds 0 bases and J sheds 1 base, leaving 7 bases between their ends.

Libraries were constructed by the immunoSEQ multiplex PCR assay. DNA from the CD4+ T cells that had been cultured and isolated underwent TCR beta CDR3 sequencing. As for the authors' bioinformatics: The analysis removed non-productive TCR sequences, trimmed reads to the CDR3 region, and retained only CDR3s that were 7 or more amino acids long. The MANAFEST web app was used to identify antigen-specific clonotypes by comparing expansion in peptide wells with expansion in reference cultures. To count as positive, a clone had to show expansion at FDR<0.05 compared with the reference and with all other wells, an odds ratio above 5, and a frequency above 0.1% in two replicate wells. Cross-reactive clonotypes were defined as significantly expanded in SARS-CoV-2 spike wells and in at least one common cold coronavirus spike condition. Using the stringdist R package, CDR3 similarity was measured by Levenshtein distance, and unrooted trees were constructed with ape in R 3.6.1. TCRdb provides this immuneACCESS table in a form limited to in-frame rearrangements. Some clones are lacking; in checked studies, under half of them reflect an unresolved V gene, and why the rest are absent is not known. That table supplies the V and J calls and clone size; D and trimming were determined from the DNA. The sample records roughly 50,000 clones, 67% of which are singletons. The ten top clones hold roughly 6% of the sample.

General study outcomes and caveats: Limitations of the study were the small number of convalescent patients and the absence of early post-infection timepoints. Clones induced by infection and clones induced by vaccination both contracted markedly at late timepoints after vaccination, which fits with T cell responses waning over time. In healthy vaccine recipients, vaccine-induced clones were almost all SARS-CoV-2 mono-reactive, with only 1 of 255 cross-reactive with common cold coronaviruses.

The sequence was obtained from a human donor who received a COVID-19 vaccine. Sequences were derived from CD4+ T cells from PBMCs cultured without peptide, sampled before COVID-19 vaccination. Recombination linked TRBV10-3 to TRBJ2-1, with TRBD2 perhaps the D gene, on 5 matching bases. The nucleotides read TGTGCCATCAGTGAGTCGGCGGGTTCCTACAATGAGCAGTTCTTC. This encodes CAISESAGSYNEQFF.